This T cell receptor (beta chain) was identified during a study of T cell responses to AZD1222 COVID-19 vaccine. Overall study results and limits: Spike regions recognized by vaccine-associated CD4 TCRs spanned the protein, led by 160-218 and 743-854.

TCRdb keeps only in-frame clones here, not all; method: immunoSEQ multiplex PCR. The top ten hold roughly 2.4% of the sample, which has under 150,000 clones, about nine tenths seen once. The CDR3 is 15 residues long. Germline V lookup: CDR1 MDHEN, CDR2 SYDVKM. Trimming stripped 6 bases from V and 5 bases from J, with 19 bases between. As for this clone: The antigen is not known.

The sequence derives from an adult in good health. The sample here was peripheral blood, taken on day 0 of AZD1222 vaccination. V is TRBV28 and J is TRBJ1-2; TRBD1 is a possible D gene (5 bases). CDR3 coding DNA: TGTGCCAGCAGCCCCGGGGCGGTGGGGGTATATGGCTACACCTTC. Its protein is CASSPGAVGVYGYTF.